Here is one T cell receptor (beta chain) with its context. The sample belongs to a study of preoperative IRX-2 immunotherapy in early breast cancer. The germline gives CDR1 SNHLY, CDR2 FYNNEI. The CDR3 covers 16 residues. Trimming stripped 8 bases from V and 3 bases from J, with 22 bases between. Assay: immunoSEQ multiplex PCR; the TCRdb copy retains only in-frame clones and omits some. Counted here are 20,000 to 30,000 clones, roughly 90% occurring once; the ten biggest clones make up about 30%. Treatment described: preoperative locoregional IRX-2 cytokine immunotherapy. Patients received preoperative, locoregional IRX-2 cytokine immunotherapy in a phase Ib study.

Sequenced here: tumor tissue, sampled after IRX-2 immunotherapy. V and J are TRBV2 and TRBJ1-1; possible D gene TRBD1, 6 bases. The sequence derives from a human donor with breast cancer. The CDR3: CASGGGSGADYTEAFF. Written as DNA, the CDR3 is TGTGCCAGCGGAGGGGGGTCAGGGGCTGATTACACTGAAGCTTTCTTT.